This TCR beta chain was profiled in a study of somatic mutations in cytotoxic T cells in rheumatoid arthritis (dated by TCRdb to the late 2010s). Regarding the research as a whole: Patient peripheral blood (less than 32 ml EDTA) was drawn right after diagnosis and before any treatment started. Some T-cell populations stained with V beta antibodies were sorted by flow on a FACSAria II or Sony SH800 to nearly 100% purity, with sorted V beta1+ cells additionally subjected to TCRB sequencing. A total of 55 to 75 rheumatoid arthritis patients and about 20 healthy controls underwent TCRB deep sequencing. Patient and control groups had essentially identical median ages. The study asked whether expanded CD8+ T-cell clones in newly diagnosed, untreated rheumatoid arthritis carry somatic mutations, and used TCRB deep sequencing to characterize clonality.

CD4+ and CD8+ cells were isolated by positive magnetic bead selection on an AutoMACS, and purity was checked by flow cytometry. Initial screening for clonal expansions relied on flow cytometry with a TCR V beta antibody panel, after which sorted CD8+ fractions underwent TCRB deep sequencing for characterization. Peripheral blood mononuclear cells were isolated by Ficoll-Paque PLUS density gradient separation. Using Nucleospin Tissue or Tissue XS kits, DNA was extracted from CD4-enriched, CD8-enriched or PBMC samples, with quantification by a Qubit 2.0 fluorometer. Study-level results and caveats: The slight TRBV07 underrepresentation in patients was not adjusted for multiple comparisons. In about an eighth of the 65 patients, more than 20% of CD8+ cells belonged to the largest CD8+ clone, while several identical CD8+ TCRB sequences were shared between blood and synovial fluid. The expanded CD8+ clones had unknown antigen targets, and not appearing in virus-specific databases did not rule out that they were virus-specific. CD8+ T-cell clonality did not differ significantly between rheumatoid arthritis patients and age-matched healthy controls. Healthy controls showed no age-related increase in CD8+ clonality, whereas patients did (Spearman r ~ 0.49).

The CDR3 runs 12 amino acids, cysteine and phenylalanine included. Only the CDR3 part of the read is kept: 36 bases, read in frame from the first base. CDR1 and CDR2 are drawn from the germline V gene: MGHDK, SYGVNS. This clone was counted a single time. Its binding antigen is unknown. Sequence at one end of the junction differs from germline and may be a read error. Genomic DNA underwent TCRB CDR3 sequencing using the immunoSEQ assay. In the paper's pipeline: Only a few patient CD8+ clones larger than 1% matched published virus-specific TCRB sequences when compared against them. Nothing other than productive TCRB rearrangements was included in the analyses. Clonality was expressed as a Shannon entropy-based productive clonality index, with each clone defined by a unique TCRB CDR3 sequence. To calculate repertoire overlap between two samples, the template counts of each clone were considered relative to each sample's total templates. A correlation with a Spearman r of 0.55 to 0.75 was found between V-gene usage by flow cytometry and V-gene usage by TCRB sequencing. TCRdb took this table from immuneACCESS and kept in-frame rearrangements with V and J called. Such tables lack part of the clones; where checked against another copy, unresolved V genes explain under half of the gap, and the rest is unexplained. The V and J calls and clone size were taken over from that table, and D and trimming were inferred from the DNA. Recorded for this sample are about 9,200 clones; 75% to 80% of them occurred a single time. The ten largest account for approximately 40% of the sample.

The TCR sequence derives from an adult with rheumatoid arthritis. Sequencing input: CD8+ T cells sorted from blood. Rearrangement joined TRBV25-1 to TRBJ2-7, and perhaps TRBD1 as D gene, on 5 matching bases. The DNA reads TGTGCCAGCGCCCCGGCCAGGGCAGAATTACACTTC. Its protein product is CASAPARAELHF.